This T cell receptor (beta chain) was sequenced for a study of cytomegalovirus exposure and HLA in healthy donors. PCR was performed using 60 Vbeta and 13 Jbeta primers. Assay used: immunoSEQ multiplex PCR; TCRdb lists only in-frame clones, some missing. The sample carries around 150,000 clones, 88% recorded once. For this clone: Its antigen is not known.

Study conclusions and caveats: One variant, a missense change in DCLRE1C, was linked in a later analysis to TCR beta V- and J-gene trimming.

Germline V lookup: CDR1 SGDLS, CDR2 YYNGEE. The CDR3 contains 15 residues. V was clipped by 1 base and J by 1 base, with 11 bases between them. Material for sequencing was PBMCs. V usage is TRBV9 and J usage is TRBJ2-5, with D perhaps matching TRBD2 (7 bases). This TCR came from a woman aged 40 to 50 in good health and CMV-seronegative. This CDR3 reads CASSVWGGSQETQYF. CDR3 DNA sequence: TGTGCCAGCAGCGTATGGGGGGGCTCCCAAGAGACCCAGTACTTC.